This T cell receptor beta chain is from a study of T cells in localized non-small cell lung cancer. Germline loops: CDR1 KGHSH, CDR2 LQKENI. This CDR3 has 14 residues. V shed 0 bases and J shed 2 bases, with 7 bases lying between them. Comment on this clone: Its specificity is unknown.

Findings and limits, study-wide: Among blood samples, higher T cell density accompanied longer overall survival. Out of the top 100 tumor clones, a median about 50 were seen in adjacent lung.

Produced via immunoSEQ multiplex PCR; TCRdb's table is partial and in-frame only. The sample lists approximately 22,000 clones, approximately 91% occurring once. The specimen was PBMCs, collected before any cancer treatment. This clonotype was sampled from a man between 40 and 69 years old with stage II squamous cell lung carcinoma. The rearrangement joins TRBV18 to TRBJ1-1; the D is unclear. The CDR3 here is CASSPPGLNTEAFF. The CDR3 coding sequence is TGTGCCAGCTCACCACCCGGGTTAAACACTGAAGCTTTCTTT. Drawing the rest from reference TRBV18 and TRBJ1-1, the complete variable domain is NAGVMQNPRHLVRRRGQEARLRCSPMKGHSHVYWYRQLPEEGLKFMVYLQKENIIDESGMPKERFSAEFPKEGPSILRIQQVVRGDSAAYFCASSPPGLNTEAFFGQGTRLTVV.